The rows below give T cell receptor beta chains drawn from one sample of a study of blood T cell repertoires in COVID-19. Generated by immunoSEQ multiplex PCR, the TCRdb table keeps only in-frame clones and is missing some. Here the sample spans under 150,000 clones, approximately 80% being singletons. The sample consisted of peripheral blood. Receptor source: a man in his 60s with active or convalescent COVID-19. Each CDR3 is given with its conserved first and last residue. D genes are given only for firm matches. A row's size may be missing; if present it is once, few, many or a size class.

abundance	j_gene	v_gene	d_gene	CDR3aa	CDR3nt
NA	TRBJ1-2	TRBV29-1	NA	CSVAGEGYGYTF	TGCAGCGTTGCCGGGGAGGGCTATGGCTACACCTTC
NA	TRBJ2-5	TRBV11-3	TRBD2	CASSRGTSGQETQYF	TGTGCCAGCAGCCGGGGGACTAGCGGACAAGAGACCCAGTACTTC
NA	TRBJ2-7	TRBV28	NA	CASRLTGLVEQYF	TGTGCCAGCAGGCTCACAGGGTTAGTCGAGCAGTACTTC
NA	TRBJ1-4	TRBV7-3	TRBD1	CASSLIQGEKLFF	TGTGCCAGCAGCTTAATACAGGGGGAAAAACTGTTTTTT
NA	TRBJ1-4	TRBV6-5	NA	CASRTRSPNEKLFF	TGTGCCAGCAGAACGAGGTCTCCTAATGAAAAACTGTTTTTT
NA	TRBJ2-5	TRBV7-2	NA	CSSGSGETQYF	TGCAGCTCCGGGTCCGGGGAGACCCAGTACTTC
NA	TRBJ1-3	TRBV5-4	TRBD1	CASSLDPGQRPAIYF	TGTGCCAGCAGCTTGGACCCGGGACAGCGACCGGCCATATATTTT
NA	TRBJ2-3	TRBV3-1/TRBV3-2	TRBD2	CASSQWPPGLAGAEDTQYF	TGTGCCAGCAGCCAATGGCCCCCCGGACTAGCGGGAGCGGAAGATACGCAGTATTTT
NA	TRBJ2-7	TRBV19	TRBD2	CASRQAGDEQYF	TGTGCCAGTAGACAGGCGGGAGACGAGCAGTACTTC
NA	TRBJ2-7	TRBV3-1/TRBV3-2	NA	CASSRGDEQYF	TGTGCCAGCAGCCGGGGAGACGAGCAGTACTTC
NA	TRBJ1-2	TRBV30	NA	CAWSVTRTNYGYTF	TGTGCCTGGAGTGTAACCAGAACTAACTATGGCTACACCTTC
NA	TRBJ2-7	TRBV27	TRBD2	CASSFRAGAVPYEQYF	TGTGCCAGCAGTTTTAGGGCGGGAGCAGTGCCCTACGAGCAGTACTTC
few	TRBJ2-7	TRBV19	NA	CAAGETYEQYF	TGTGCGGCCGGGGAGACCTACGAGCAGTACTTC
NA	TRBJ2-3	TRBV27	NA	CASSQRMGTDTQYF	TGTGCCAGCAGTCAGCGGATGGGCACAGATACGCAGTATTTT
NA	TRBJ2-1	TRBV21-1	NA	CASSKGFTSDHNEQFF	TGTGCCAGCAGCAAAGGATTCACTAGCGATCACAATGAGCAGTTCTTC